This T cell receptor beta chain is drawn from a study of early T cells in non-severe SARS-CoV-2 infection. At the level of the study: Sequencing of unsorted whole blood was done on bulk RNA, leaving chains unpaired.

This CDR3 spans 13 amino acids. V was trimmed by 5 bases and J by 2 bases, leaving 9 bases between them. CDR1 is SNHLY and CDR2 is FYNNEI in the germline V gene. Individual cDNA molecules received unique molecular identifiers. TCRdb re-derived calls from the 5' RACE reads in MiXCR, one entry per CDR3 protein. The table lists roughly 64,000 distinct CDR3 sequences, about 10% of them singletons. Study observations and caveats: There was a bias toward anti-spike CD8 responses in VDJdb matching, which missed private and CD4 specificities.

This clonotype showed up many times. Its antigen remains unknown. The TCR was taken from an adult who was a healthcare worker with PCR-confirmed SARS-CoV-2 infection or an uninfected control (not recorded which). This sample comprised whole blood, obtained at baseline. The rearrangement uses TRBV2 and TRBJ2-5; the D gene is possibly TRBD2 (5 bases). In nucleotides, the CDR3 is TGTGCCAGCAGTACACTAGGGCAAGAGACCCAGTACTTC. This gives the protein CASSTLGQETQYF.